These 23 T cell receptor beta chains share one sample of origin, sequenced in a study of blood T cell repertoires in COVID-19. Assay: immunoSEQ multiplex PCR; the TCRdb copy retains only in-frame clones and omits some. The sample holds over 100,000 clones, 84% seen once. The specimen was peripheral blood. These receptors were collected from a woman aged 55-70 years with acute or convalescent COVID-19.

Only a few counts were recorded for this clone. The chain links TRBV7-9 to TRBJ1-1; D remains ambiguous. The germline CDR1 and CDR2 sequences are SEHNR and FQNEAQ (reference sequence). There are 13 residues in the CDR3. The V gene lost 2 bases and the J gene lost 6 bases, with 10 bases spanning the gap. This CDR3 is CASSLRIDAEAFF. For the CDR3, the DNA is TGTGCCAGCAGCTTAAGAATAGATGCTGAAGCTTTCTTT.

Concerning this clone itself: Germline and junction disagree at one end, which may indicate a read error. This chain connects TRBV7-9 to TRBJ1-2; 10 positions agree with TRBD1. Germline CDR1 reads SEHNR; CDR2 reads FQNEAQ (reference sequence). CDR3 size: 12 residues. The CDR3: CASSPQGQGGGF. The CDR3, as DNA: TGTGCCAGCAGCCCTCAAGGACAGGGGGGAGGCTTC.

V and J are TRBV14 and TRBJ2-1; D possibly corresponds to TRBD2 (5 bases). CDR3 length equals 13 residues. Germline V CDR1 and CDR2: SGHDN, FVKESK. The V gene lost 4 bases and the J gene lost 8 bases, with 12 bases spanning the gap. In DNA form, the CDR3 reads TGTGCCAGCAGCCCCCGTCTGAGGGATGAGCAGTTCTTC. Translating it yields CASSPRLRDEQFF.

The chain combines TRBV6-1 with TRBJ2-1, with a tentative D call TRBD2 (6 bases). This CDR3 has 15 residues. Trimming cost V 1 base and J 4 bases, with 11 bases left between them. Germline CDR1 MNHNS, CDR2 SASEGT. The DNA of the CDR3 is TGTGCCAGCAGTGAAGAAGGAGGGCTTTACAATGAGCAGTTCTTC. This sequence encodes CASSEEGGLYNEQFF.

The chain employs TRBV12-5 and TRBJ1-1; 8 positions match TRBD1. This CDR3 comprises 14 residues. The V gene end was trimmed by 2 bases and the J gene end by 8 bases; junction bases not matched to a gene: 7. The germline gives CDR1 LGHNT, CDR2 FRNRAP. In DNA form, the CDR3 reads TGTGCTAGTGGTTTGTCAGTCAGGGGGCGGGAAGCTTTCTTT. Amino acids: CASGLSVRGREAFF.

The chain has TRBV19 and TRBJ2-3; TRBD1 is a possible D gene (6 bases). The V and J ends lost 4 bases and 0 bases respectively, with 14 bases between them. This CDR3 comprises 16 residues. The germline V gene encodes CDR1 LNHDA and CDR2 SQIVND (reference sequence). CDR3 DNA sequence: TGTGCCAGTAGTACCCTGGCTACAGGGAGCACAGATACGCAGTATTTT. This gives the protein CASSTLATGSTDTQYF. Full variable domain (rest looked up from reference TRBV19 and TRBJ2-3): DGGITQSPKYLFRKEGQNVTLSCEQNLNHDAMYWYRQDPGQGLRLIYYSQIVNDFQKGDIAEGYSVSREKKESFPLTVTSAQKNPTAFYLCASSTLATGSTDTQYFGPGTRLTVL.

The gene calls are TRBV7-9 and TRBJ1-2, with a weak D call TRBD1 (6 bases). CDR3 size: 14 residues. CDR1 is SEHNR and CDR2 is FQNEAQ in the germline V gene (reference sequence). Trimming pared 5 bases from V and 0 bases from J, leaving 10 bases between. The CDR3 protein is CASSPRTANYGYTF. CDR3 nucleotides: TGTGCCAGCAGCCCCAGGACAGCTAACTATGGCTACACCTTC.

The chain couples TRBV5-1 to TRBJ1-2; D is unresolved. Germline V gene data show CDR1 as SGHRS and CDR2 as YFSETQ. Trimming removed 1 base at V and 4 bases at J, with 11 bases between. CDR3 length: 14 amino acids. The CDR3 sequence: CASSLMAGSYGYTF. The CDR3 DNA sequence: TGCGCCAGCAGCTTGATGGCGGGGTCCTATGGCTACACCTTC.

The genes are TRBV4-1 and TRBJ2-5, with 11 bases identical to TRBD1. Trimming took 1 base from V and 4 from J; bases not matched to a gene: 5. Germline CDR1 and CDR2: MGHRA and YSYEKL. This CDR3 has 16 amino acids. DNA for the CDR3: TGCGCCAGCAGCCAAGGGGTCGGGACAGGGGGAGAGACCCAGTACTTC. Residues: CASSQGVGTGGETQYF.

This chain connects TRBV7-8 to TRBJ1-6; D is ambiguous. With 0 bases removed from V and 0 bases from J, the gap between germline ends came to 9 bases. The CDR3 has 17 amino acids. Germline CDR1 is SGHVS and CDR2 is FQNEAQ. The CDR3 nucleotides read TGTGCCAGCAGCTTAGCCGACATGAGCTCCTATAATTCACCCCTCCACTTT. Its protein is CASSLADMSSYNSPLHF.

This rearrangement joins TRBV19 to TRBJ1-5; D may be TRBD1 (5 bases). The V gene's germline CDR1 is LNHDA and CDR2 SQIVND (reference sequence). Trimming pared 3 bases from V and 6 bases from J, leaving 12 bases between. CDR3 size: 14 residues. CDR3: CASSIRDWSQPQHF. In DNA, the CDR3 is TGTGCCAGTAGTATCAGGGATTGGAGTCAGCCCCAGCATTTT.

The genes are TRBV11-2 and TRBJ2-2; TRBD2 is a possible D gene (5 bases). Germline-derived CDR1 and CDR2 are SGHAT and FQNNGV. Trimming removed 2 bases at V and 0 bases at J, with 13 bases between. CDR3 length: 17 residues. CDR3 residues: CASSLLRGNANTGELFF. CDR3 bases: TGTGCCAGCAGCTTACTACGGGGAAACGCGAACACCGGGGAGCTGTTTTTT.

This chain connects TRBV2 to TRBJ2-7; the D gene is possibly TRBD2 (6 bases). The CDR3 has 16 residues. Trimming removed 0 bases at V and 0 bases at J, with 12 bases between. In germline, CDR1 is SNHLY, CDR2 FYNNEI. In DNA form, the CDR3 reads TGTGCCAGCAGTGAAGCGCGAGGAGGGCCCTCCTACGAGCAGTACGTC. Encoded protein: CASSEARGGPSYEQYV.

This clone is a singleton in its sample. The gene calls are TRBV5-4 and TRBJ2-6; no reliable D call. The CDR3 sequence is 16 residues long. Looked up from germline, CDR1 is SGHNT and CDR2 is YYREEE (reference sequence). Trimming shortened V by 0 bases and J by 2 bases, and 9 bases separated the two germline ends. CDR3 protein: CASSLVVLPGANVLTF. DNA of the CDR3: TGTGCCAGCAGCTTGGTAGTCCTCCCTGGGGCCAACGTCCTGACTTTC.

This chain connects TRBV20-1 to TRBJ1-4; perhaps TRBD1 as D (5 bases). Trimming pared 4 bases from V and 7 bases from J, leaving 7 bases between. The CDR3 length is 11 residues. Germline V CDR1 and CDR2: DFQATT, SNEGSKA (reference sequence). CDR3 protein: CSAKRGEKLFF. In DNA, the CDR3 is TGCAGTGCTAAAAGGGGTGAAAAACTGTTTTTT.

CDR3 sequence reads: CASSSSGRSGAFF. The CDR3 DNA reads TGTGCCAGCAGCTCTAGTGGTAGGTCGGGAGCTTTCTTT. The chain links TRBV13 to TRBJ1-1; no definite D call. Germline values: CDR1 PRHDT, CDR2 FYEKMQ (reference sequence). This CDR3 contains 13 residues. V dropped 4 bases and J dropped 10 bases, with 16 bases sitting between them.

The V and J genes are TRBV29-1 and TRBJ1-2; D may be TRBD1 (5 bases). Looked up from germline, CDR1 is SQVTM and CDR2 is ANQGSEA. V shed 8 bases and J shed 6 bases, with 13 bases lying between them. This CDR3 spans 11 amino acids. CDR3 coding DNA: TGCAGCCTGTCAGGGAACGATGGCTACACCTTC. Protein product: CSLSGNDGYTF.

The table lists this clone with a few counts. The rearrangement links TRBV5-4 to TRBJ1-6, with D perhaps matching TRBD1 (6 bases). CDR1 is SGHNT and CDR2 is YYREEE in the germline V gene (reference sequence). V dropped 3 bases and J dropped 15 bases, with 16 bases sitting between them. The CDR3 runs to 13 residues. CDR3 amino acids: CASSYDRSLSLHF. Here the CDR3 DNA reads TGTGCCAGCAGCTACGACAGGTCCTTGAGCCTCCACTTT.

The rearrangement uses TRBV27 and TRBJ1-1, with unresolved D. Germline-derived CDR1 and CDR2 are MNHEY and SMNVEV (reference sequence). This CDR3 has 13 amino acids. V lost 6 bases, J lost 1 base, and 9 bases lay in between. The CDR3 DNA sequence: TGTGCCAGCAGGAGGGCGGGGAACACTGAAGCTTTCTTT. Protein product: CASRRAGNTEAFF.

J is TRBJ2-2 and V is TRBV6-5; the match to TRBD2 covers 8 bases. The germline V gene has CDR1 MNHEY and CDR2 SVGAGI. The CDR3 sequence is 15 residues long. V dropped 5 bases and J dropped 4; count of bases not matched to a gene: 6. The CDR3 DNA sequence: TGTGCCAGCAGTCCCGGGGGGGCGGGCACCGGGGAGCTGTTTTTT. Its protein is CASSPGGAGTGELFF.

This chain uses TRBV24-1 with TRBJ2-3; the match to TRBD1 covers 10 bases. Germline-derived CDR1 and CDR2 are KGHDR and SFDVKD. This CDR3 is built from 17 residues. Unmatched junction bases numbered 12, after V lost 3 bases and J lost 7 bases. The CDR3 protein is CATSDTFPGQGSYTQYF. CDR3 coding DNA: TGTGCCACCAGTGATACGTTCCCGGGACAGGGGAGTTATACGCAGTATTTT.

The rearrangement links TRBV11-2 to TRBJ1-1; D is unclear. CDR3 length: 12 amino acids. Germline V gene sequence: CDR1 SGHAT, CDR2 FQNNGV. V dropped 4 bases and J dropped 6 bases, with 9 bases sitting between them. CDR3 nucleotides: TGTGCCAGCAGCTCCCCTTTCTCTGAAGCTTTCTTT. Translation: CASSSPFSEAFF.

The rearrangement uses TRBV3-1 (or the pseudogene TRBV3-2) and TRBJ2-3, with 8 bases aligning to TRBD2. Germline-derived CDR1 and CDR2 are LGHDT and YNNKEL (reference sequence). The length of the CDR3 is 15 residues. V gave up 8 bases and J gave up 4 bases; unmatched junction bases: 11. CDR3 region: CASRGRGAGADTQYF. The CDR3 nucleotides are TGTGCCAGCCGGGGGCGGGGGGCTGGCGCAGATACGCAGTATTTT.